This TCR beta chain derives from a study of T cells after yellow fever vaccination. V lost 7 bases to trimming and J lost 4 bases; unmatched junction nucleotides: 13. This CDR3 comprises 17 residues. Points from the study as a whole: The secondary response was weaker, and its peak arrived faster, on day 5 versus 15.

In its sample, this clonotype was seen a few times. Antigen unknown. Each CDR3 protein gets one entry after TCRdb re-called the 5' RACE reads with MiXCR. The sample comprises under 350,000 distinct CDR3 sequences, over 3.5% of which are singletons, and around 25% rests with the top ten. The specimen was PBMCs, collected 5 days after the yellow fever booster vaccination. The TCR sequence derives from a man in his late teens or twenties who received the YFV17D yellow fever vaccine. The chain joins TRBV12-3 or TRBV12-4 to TRBJ1-1; 12 bases map to TRBD1. The CDR3 loop reads CASKRDRGPYRRTEAFF. The CDR3 DNA reads as TGTGCCAGCAAAAGGGACAGGGGGCCCTATCGGCGCACTGAAGCTTTCTTT.